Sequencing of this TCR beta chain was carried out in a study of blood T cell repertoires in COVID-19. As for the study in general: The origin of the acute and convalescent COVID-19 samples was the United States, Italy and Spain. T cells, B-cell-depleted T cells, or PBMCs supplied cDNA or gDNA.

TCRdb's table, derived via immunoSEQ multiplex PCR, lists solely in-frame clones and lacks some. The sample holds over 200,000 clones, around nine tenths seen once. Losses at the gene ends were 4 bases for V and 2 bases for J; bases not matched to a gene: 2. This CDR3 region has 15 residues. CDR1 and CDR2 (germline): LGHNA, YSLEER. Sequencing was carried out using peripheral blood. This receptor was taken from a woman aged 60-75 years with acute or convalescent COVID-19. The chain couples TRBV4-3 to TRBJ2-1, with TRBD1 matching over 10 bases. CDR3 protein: CASSPGTGAYNEQFF. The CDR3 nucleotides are TGCGCCAGCAGCCCCGGGACAGGGGCCTACAATGAGCAGTTCTTC.